This entry concerns a single TCR beta chain. The data are from a study of T-cell reconstitution after alpha-beta-depleted transplantation in children. Unique molecular identifiers tagged the TCRbeta library. Each CDR3 protein gets one entry after TCRdb re-called the PCR reads with MiXCR. The table has 780,000 or so distinct CDR3 sequences, roughly 16% seen once. The clonotype comes from a male patient aged 5 to 17 who had a stem cell transplant for acute lymphoblastic leukemia, so the T cells may come from the graft donor. The sequences come from PBMCs, mostly from graft donor cells, collected 360 days after TCRalphabeta/CD19-depleted stem cell transplant.

In nucleotides, the CDR3 is TGCGCCAGCAGCGAGCGGGACTGGGCCAACGTCCTGACTTTC. Translation gives CASSERDWANVLTF. The V gene is TRBV4-1, the J gene TRBJ2-6, with 7 bases fitting TRBD2. This CDR3 is 14 amino acids long. Germline loops: CDR1 MGHRA, CDR2 YSYEKL. V shed 5 bases and J 5 bases; nucleotides not matched to a gene: 3.